Below are 10 T cell receptor beta chains sequenced from a single sample in a study of blood T cell repertoires in COVID-19. Repertoires were generated with immunoSEQ multiplex PCR, while TCRdb's copy carries only in-frame clones and drops some. The table shows under 150,000 clones, with 81% occurring only once. Sequencing was performed on peripheral blood. The receptors stem from a woman aged 55 to 70 with active or convalescent COVID-19.

This chain joins TRBV11-2 and TRBJ1-5; D uncertain. V was clipped by 1 base and J by 7 bases, with 8 bases between them. Germline V lookup: CDR1 SGHAT, CDR2 FQNNGV. This CDR3 spans 13 amino acids. CDR3 residues: CASSLAVSQPQHF. The CDR3 DNA follows: TGTGCCAGCAGCTTAGCAGTATCACAGCCCCAGCATTTT.

The chain combines TRBV13 with TRBJ2-1; 10 bases align to TRBD1. The CDR3 loop spans 16 amino acids. Germline V lookup: CDR1 PRHDT, CDR2 FYEKMQ (reference sequence). Unmatched junction bases numbered 4, after V lost 4 bases and J lost 1 base. DNA for the CDR3: TGTGCCAGCAGCTCCGACAGGGGGCATTCCTACAATGAGCAGTTCTTC. Amino acids: CASSSDRGHSYNEQFF.

The genes are TRBV7-9 and TRBJ1-2; 7 bases are a match to TRBD1. This CDR3 spans 15 amino acids. V was clipped by 4 bases and J by 5 bases; unmatched bases: 10. Germline values: CDR1 SEHNR, CDR2 FQNEAQ (reference sequence). CDR3 sequence: CASSWGGQELYGYTF. The CDR3 DNA sequence: TGTGCCAGCAGCTGGGGCGGACAGGAGTTATATGGCTACACCTTC.

This clone has a handful of counts. The V and J genes are TRBV5-1 and TRBJ2-1, with 7 bases that match TRBD2. V lost 4 bases, J lost 7 bases, and 11 bases stayed unmatched. CDR3 size: 15 residues. Germline CDR1 SGHRS, CDR2 YFSETQ. CDR3 protein: CASSPAAGVVNEQFF. The CDR3 nucleotides read TGCGCCAGCAGCCCCGCTGCGGGGGTTGTAAATGAGCAGTTCTTC.

This clone is a singleton in its sample. This sequence joins TRBV19 and TRBJ2-7, with a weak D call TRBD1 (8 bases). Trimming left V 5 bases short and J 2 bases short, with 16 bases between. The germline CDR1 and CDR2 sequences are LNHDA and SQIVND (reference sequence). The CDR3 length is 15 residues. The CDR3 nucleotides read TGTGCCAGTAGTTGGGGGGGACAGGCCCCCTACGAGCAGTACTTC. It encodes CASSWGGQAPYEQYF.

The V and J genes are TRBV28 and TRBJ1-1; no definite D call. V lost 10 bases, J lost 8 bases, and 20 bases lay in between. The CDR3 is 13 amino acids. Looked up from germline, CDR1 is MDHEN and CDR2 is SYDVKM. The CDR3 region has the DNA TGTGCCACCGTCGAGGGCGGCCTGGTAGAAGCTTTCTTT. As protein: CATVEGGLVEAFF.

The rearrangement links TRBV28 to TRBJ2-1; 16 nucleotides align to TRBD2. Losses at the gene ends were 5 bases for V and 7 bases for J; bases not matched to a gene: 8. This CDR3 has 17 residues. The germline CDR1 and CDR2 sequences are MDHEN and SYDVKM. The CDR3 sequence is CASSGGLAGGPGNEQFF. CDR3 sequence (DNA): TGTGCCAGCAGTGGGGGACTAGCGGGAGGGCCGGGAAATGAGCAGTTCTTC.

V usage is TRBV19 and J usage is TRBJ2-1, with 8 positions matching TRBD2. The V and J ends lost 5 bases and 3 bases, in that order; junction bases with no gene match: 6. Germline CDR1 and CDR2: LNHDA and SQIVND (reference sequence). The CDR3 runs to 15 residues. The CDR3 nucleotides are TGTGCCAGTAGTCCCGGGGGGGCTGGCTACAATGAGCAGTTCTTC. Protein: CASSPGGAGYNEQFF.

The chain links TRBV7-2 to TRBJ1-4; 7 nucleotides agree with TRBD1. The CDR3 is 16 residues long. The V segment lost 1 base and the J segment 4 bases; nucleotides outside the gene matches: 6. Germline CDR1 reads SGHTA; CDR2 reads FQGNSA. This CDR3 is CASSLVKGAHNEKLFF. CDR3 DNA sequence: TGTGCCAGCAGCTTAGTTAAGGGGGCCCATAATGAAAAACTGTTTTTT.

The chain recombines TRBV30 with TRBJ2-7; possibly TRBD2 for D (8 bases). CDR1 is GTSNPN and CDR2 is SVGIG in the germline V gene (reference sequence). Trimming removed 2 bases at V and 4 bases at J, with 18 bases between. There are 15 residues in the CDR3. The CDR3 nucleotides are TGTGCCTGGAGTCATCAAGGGGGCGGGGGGTACGAGCAGTACTTC. Its protein product is CAWSHQGGGGYEQYF.